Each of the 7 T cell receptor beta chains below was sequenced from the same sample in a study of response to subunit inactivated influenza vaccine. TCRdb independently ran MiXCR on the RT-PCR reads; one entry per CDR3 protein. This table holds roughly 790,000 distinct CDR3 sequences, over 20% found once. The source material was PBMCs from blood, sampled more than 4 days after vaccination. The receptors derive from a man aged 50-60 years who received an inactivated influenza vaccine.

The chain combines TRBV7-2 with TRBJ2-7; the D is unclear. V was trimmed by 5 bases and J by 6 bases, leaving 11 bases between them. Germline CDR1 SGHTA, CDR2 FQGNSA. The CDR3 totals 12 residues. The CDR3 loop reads CASSIRVGEQYF. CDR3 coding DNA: TGTGCCAGCAGCATAAGGGTGGGCGAGCAGTACTTC. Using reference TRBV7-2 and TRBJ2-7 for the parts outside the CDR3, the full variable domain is GAGVSQSPSNKVTEKGKDVELRCDPISGHTALYWYRQSLGQGLEFLIYFQGNSAPDKSGLPSDRFSAERTGGSVSTLTIQRTQQEDSAVYLCASSIRVGEQYFGPGTRLTVT.

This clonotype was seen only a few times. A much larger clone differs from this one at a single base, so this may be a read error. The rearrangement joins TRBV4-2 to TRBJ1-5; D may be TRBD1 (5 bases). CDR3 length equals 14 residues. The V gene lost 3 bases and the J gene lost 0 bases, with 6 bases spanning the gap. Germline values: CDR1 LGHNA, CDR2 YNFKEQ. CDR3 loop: CASSHDSSNQPQHF. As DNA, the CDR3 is TGTGCCAGCAGCCATGACAGTAGCAATCAGCCCCAGCATTTT.

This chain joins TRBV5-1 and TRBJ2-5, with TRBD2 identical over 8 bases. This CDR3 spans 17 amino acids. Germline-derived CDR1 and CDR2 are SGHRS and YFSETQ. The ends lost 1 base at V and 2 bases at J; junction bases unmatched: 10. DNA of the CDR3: TGCGCCAGCAGCTTGATGTCTAGCGGGCAACTGCAAGAGACCCAGTACTTC. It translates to CASSLMSSGQLQETQYF.

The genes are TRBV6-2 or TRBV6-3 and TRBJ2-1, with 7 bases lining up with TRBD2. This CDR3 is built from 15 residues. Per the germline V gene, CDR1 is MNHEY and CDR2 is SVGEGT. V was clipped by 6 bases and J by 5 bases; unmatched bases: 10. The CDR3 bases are TGTGCCAGCAGACCGGGACTACTTCGTGACAATGAGCAGTTCTTC. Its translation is CASRPGLLRDNEQFF.

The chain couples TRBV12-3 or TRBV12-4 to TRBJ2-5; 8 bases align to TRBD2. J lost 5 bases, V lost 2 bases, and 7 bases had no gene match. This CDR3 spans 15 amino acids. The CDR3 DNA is TGTGCCAGCAGTTTAAGGGCGGGAGGATGGGAGACCCAGTACTTC. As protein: CASSLRAGGWETQYF.

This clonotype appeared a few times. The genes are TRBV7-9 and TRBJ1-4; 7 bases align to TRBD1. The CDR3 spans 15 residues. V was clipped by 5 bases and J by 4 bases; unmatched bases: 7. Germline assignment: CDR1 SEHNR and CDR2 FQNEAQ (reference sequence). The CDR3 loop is CASSEAGTDNEKLFF. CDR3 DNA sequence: TGTGCCAGCAGCGAAGCCGGGACAGATAATGAAAAACTGTTTTTT.

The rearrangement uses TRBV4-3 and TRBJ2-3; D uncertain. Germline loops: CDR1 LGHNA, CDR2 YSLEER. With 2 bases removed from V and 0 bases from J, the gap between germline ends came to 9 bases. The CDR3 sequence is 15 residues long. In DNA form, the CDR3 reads TGCGCCAGCAGCCAAACTGGTATAAGCACAGATACGCAGTATTTT. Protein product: CASSQTGISTDTQYF.